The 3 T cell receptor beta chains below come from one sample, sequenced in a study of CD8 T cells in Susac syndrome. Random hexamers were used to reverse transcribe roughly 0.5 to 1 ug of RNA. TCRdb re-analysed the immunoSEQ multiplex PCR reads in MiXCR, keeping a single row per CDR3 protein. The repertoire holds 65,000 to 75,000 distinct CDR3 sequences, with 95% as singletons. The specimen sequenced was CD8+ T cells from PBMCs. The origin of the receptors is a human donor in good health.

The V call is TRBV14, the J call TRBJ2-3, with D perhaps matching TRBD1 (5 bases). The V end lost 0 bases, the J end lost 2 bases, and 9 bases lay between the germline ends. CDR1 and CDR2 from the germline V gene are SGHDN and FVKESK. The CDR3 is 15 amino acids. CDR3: CASSQEDTNTDTQYF. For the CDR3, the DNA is TGTGCCAGCAGCCAAGAGGACACAAACACAGATACGCAGTATTTT.

CDR3 in amino acids: CASSQERAGAGAYEQYF. In DNA, the CDR3 is TGCGCCAGCAGCCAAGAACGAGCGGGGGCGGGCGCCTACGAGCAGTACTTC. This chain uses TRBV4-1 with TRBJ2-7; TRBD2 agrees at 8 bases. The CDR3 contains 17 residues. Trimming at V came to 0 bases and at J to 2 bases, leaving 9 bases not matched to a gene. Germline V gene data show CDR1 as MGHRA and CDR2 as YSYEKL.

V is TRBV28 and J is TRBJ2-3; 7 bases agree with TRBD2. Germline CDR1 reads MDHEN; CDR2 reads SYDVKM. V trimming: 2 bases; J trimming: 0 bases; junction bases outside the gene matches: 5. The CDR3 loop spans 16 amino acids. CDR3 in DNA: TGTGCCAGCAGTTTAGGTAGCGGGCTCAGCACAGATACGCAGTATTTT. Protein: CASSLGSGLSTDTQYF. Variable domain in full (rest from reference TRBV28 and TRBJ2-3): DVKVTQSSRYLVKRTGEKVFLECVQDMDHENMFWYRQDPGLGLRLIYFSYDVKMKEKGDIPEGYSVSREKKERFSLILESASTNQTSMYLCASSLGSGLSTDTQYFGPGTRLTVL.